These 32 T cell receptor beta chains were all obtained from the same sample, sequenced in a study of blood T cell repertoires in COVID-19. Repertoires were generated with immunoSEQ multiplex PCR, while TCRdb's copy carries only in-frame clones and drops some. The sample records 170,000 or so clones, more than 75% being singletons. The specimen was PBMCs or T cells enriched from blood (not recorded which). Receptors were obtained from a woman in her forties or fifties who had recovered from COVID-19.

The rearrangement uses TRBV27 and TRBJ2-1; 10 bases fit TRBD2. The CDR3 is 13 amino acids. Unmatched junction bases numbered 10, after V lost 6 bases and J lost 14 bases. The V gene's germline CDR1 is MNHEY and CDR2 SMNVEV (reference sequence). In DNA, the CDR3 is TGTGCCAGCAGCGGACTAGCGGACCCGCGGGAGTTCTTC. Its translation is CASSGLADPREFF.

The chain has TRBV15 and TRBJ1-5; 8 nucleotides align to TRBD1. CDR1 LNHNV and CDR2 YYDKDF come from the germline V gene (reference sequence). The V segment lost 4 bases and the J segment 3 bases; nucleotides outside the gene matches: 8. CDR3 length: 16 residues. The CDR3 sequence: CATSTRTGFDNQPQHF. CDR3 in DNA: TGTGCCACCAGCACGAGGACAGGGTTCGACAATCAGCCCCAGCATTTT.

CDR3 residues: CASSLGPTVTGEKLFF. CDR3 DNA: TGCGCCAGCAGCTTGGGACCTACAGTTACTGGCGAAAAACTGTTTTTT. J is TRBJ1-4 and V is TRBV5-1; D is unclear. The CDR3 is 16 residues long. Trimming cost V 0 bases and J 8 bases, with 17 bases left between them. The germline gives CDR1 SGHRS, CDR2 YFSETQ.

V usage is TRBV4-1 and J usage is TRBJ2-6, with TRBD1 matching 8 bases. Germline CDR1 and CDR2: MGHRA and YSYEKL. The CDR3 is made up of 16 amino acids. The V segment lost 0 bases and the J segment 2 bases; nucleotides outside the gene matches: 0. The CDR3 DNA reads as TGCGCCAGCAGCCAAGAGGGACAGGCTGGGGCCAACGTCCTGACTTTC. It encodes CASSQEGQAGANVLTF.

The chain recombines TRBV7-8 with TRBJ2-1; 11 bases agree with TRBD2. Germline values: CDR1 SGHVS, CDR2 FQNEAQ. The trim removed 3 bases at V and 4 bases at J, leaving 2 bases unmatched. The CDR3 has 15 residues. The CDR3 is CASSFGTSGYNEQFF. CDR3 coding DNA: TGTGCCAGCAGCTTCGGGACTAGCGGATACAATGAGCAGTTCTTC.

This clone was detected many times. The rearrangement links TRBV28 to TRBJ1-5; tentatively, D is TRBD1 (5 bases). Germline lookup yields CDR1 MDHEN and CDR2 SYDVKM. CDR3 length: 13 amino acids. Trimming took off 3 bases at V and 7 bases at J, with 10 bases between the two ends. As DNA, the CDR3 is TGTGCCAGCAGTTTGGACATATACCAGCCCCAGCATTTT. This encodes CASSLDIYQPQHF.

The chain uses TRBV5-4 and TRBJ2-4; 16 nucleotides line up with TRBD2. The V gene's germline CDR1 is SGHNT and CDR2 YYREEE (reference sequence). The V gene end was trimmed by 5 bases and the J gene end by 7 bases; junction bases not matched to a gene: 6. This CDR3 region has 16 residues. In nucleotides, the CDR3 is TGTGCCAGCAGTTCCGGGACTAGCGGGAGGGTCAACATTCAGTACTTC. This translates into CASSSGTSGRVNIQYF.

The V call is TRBV18, the J call TRBJ1-1; D is perhaps TRBD1 (5 bases). There are 15 residues in the CDR3. Trimming took 2 bases from V and 5 from J, leaving 15 bases between them. Germline loops: CDR1 KGHSH, CDR2 LQKENI. CDR3 DNA sequence: TGTGCCAGCTCACCAGCTACAGGCGATGGGACTGAAGCTTTCTTT. Residues: CASSPATGDGTEAFF.

The CDR3 protein is CASSPTGGGRVTQYF. CDR3 sequence (DNA): TGTGCCAGCAGCCCCACGGGGGGCGGGAGGGTTACGCAGTATTTT. The chain has TRBV7-2 and TRBJ2-3; 9 bases fit TRBD2. In germline, CDR1 is SGHTA, CDR2 FQGNSA. Trimming at V came to 5 bases and at J to 8 bases, leaving 11 bases not matched to a gene. The CDR3 covers 15 residues.

V is TRBV5-6 and J is TRBJ2-1; TRBD1 matches 8 bases. Germline V gene sequence: CDR1 SGHDT, CDR2 YYEEEE. J gave up 0 bases and V 9 bases, and 11 bases lay outside the gene matches. The CDR3 sequence is 16 residues long. CDR3 coding DNA: TGTGCCACCTTGCCCAGGGGGCTAGGCTCCTACAATGAGCAGTTCTTC. Encoded protein: CATLPRGLGSYNEQFF.

This clone came up a few times. The genes are TRBV18 and TRBJ2-5; no reliable D call. Germline CDR1 is KGHSH and CDR2 is LQKENI. CDR3 length equals 16 residues. Between the trimmed V and J ends, which lost 2 bases and 4 bases, there was a span of 17 bases. CDR3 nucleotide sequence: TGTGCCAGCTCACCAAAGCTAGGATCCTTCGGAGAGACCCAGTACTTC. Its protein is CASSPKLGSFGETQYF.

The chain joins TRBV18 to TRBJ2-7; TRBD1 might be the D (6 bases). The CDR3 loop spans 11 amino acids. V lost 8 bases to trimming and J lost 7 bases, with 12 bases between them. Germline CDR1 is KGHSH and CDR2 is LQKENI. CDR3 sequence reads: CASTTGLEQYF. CDR3 DNA: TGTGCCAGCACGACAGGTCTTGAGCAGTACTTC.

The chain combines TRBV5-5 with TRBJ2-1; maybe TRBD2 (5 bases). This CDR3 is built from 18 residues. V lost 4 bases to trimming and J lost 0 bases, with 20 bases between them. Germline V gene data show CDR1 as SGHKS and CDR2 as YYEKEE (reference sequence). CDR3 coding DNA: TGTGCCAGCAGCCGAATCAGTAGCGCCACCAGCTCCTACAATGAGCAGTTCTTC. This gives the protein CASSRISSATSSYNEQFF. The variable domain in full, with the rest retrieved from reference TRBV5-5 and TRBJ2-1, is DAGVTQSPTHLIKTRGQQVTLRCSPISGHKSVSWYQQVLGQGPQFIFQYYEKEERGRGNFPDRFSARQFPNYSSELNVNALLLGDSALYLCASSRISSATSSYNEQFFGPGTRLTVL.

Remarks on this clone: Within the sample, other DNA sequences also encode this same CDR3. CDR3 loop: CASSLTSGAYNEQFF. The CDR3 DNA reads as TGTGCCAGCAGCCTCACTAGCGGAGCCTACAATGAGCAGTTCTTC. This chain connects TRBV7-2 to TRBJ2-1; TRBD2 agrees at 8 bases. The CDR3 consists of 15 residues. V lost 5 bases and J lost 2; bases outside the gene matches: 5. Germline assignment: CDR1 SGHTA and CDR2 FQGNSA. The complete variable domain, with remaining parts taken from reference TRBV7-2 and TRBJ2-1, reads GAGVSQSPSNKVTEKGKDVELRCDPISGHTALYWYRQSLGQGLEFLIYFQGNSAPDKSGLPSDRFSAERTGGSVSTLTIQRTQQEDSAVYLCASSLTSGAYNEQFFGPGTRLTVL.

This sequence joins TRBV6-6 and TRBJ1-5; TRBD1 matches at 7 bases. The CDR3 loop spans 17 amino acids. Germline V gene sequence: CDR1 MNHNY, CDR2 SVGAGI (reference sequence). The V gene end was trimmed by 5 bases and the J gene end by 4 bases; junction bases not matched to a gene: 14. The CDR3 DNA follows: TGTGCCAGCAGTCCCCGGGGGGGGAAGGGGGCTAATCAGCCCCAGCATTTT. Translated, it gives CASSPRGGKGANQPQHF.

This chain links TRBV19 with TRBJ1-2; maybe TRBD1 (6 bases). CDR3 size: 13 residues. Looked up from germline, CDR1 is LNHDA and CDR2 is SQIVND (reference sequence). Trimming pared 4 bases from V and 5 bases from J, leaving 11 bases between. CDR3: CASSTRDIYGYTF. In DNA form, the CDR3 reads TGTGCCAGTAGTACTCGGGACATTTATGGCTACACCTTC.

The chain is built from TRBV4-1 and TRBJ1-6; 9 bases fit TRBD1. Germline lookup yields CDR1 MGHRA and CDR2 YSYEKL. The CDR3 consists of 17 residues. The trim removed 2 bases at V and 7 bases at J, leaving 9 bases unmatched. The CDR3 DNA sequence: TGCGCCAGCAGCCAAAGCTACCGGGACAGGGTAAATTCACCCCTCCACTTT. Translating it yields CASSQSYRDRVNSPLHF.

CDR3 coding DNA: TGTGCCAGTAGTAGACAGAACACTGAAGCTTTCTTT. Residues: CASSRQNTEAFF. This rearrangement joins TRBV19 to TRBJ1-1; no reliable D call. Germline assignment: CDR1 LNHDA and CDR2 SQIVND (reference sequence). The CDR3 loop spans 12 amino acids. Trimming removed 4 bases from V and 1 base from J, with 4 bases in between.

This chain joins TRBV7-7 and TRBJ1-1; unclear D gene. Germline CDR1 SSHAT, CDR2 FNYEAQ (reference sequence). The CDR3 length is 16 residues. The V gene lost 6 bases and the J gene lost 2 bases, with 19 bases spanning the gap. Written as DNA, the CDR3 is TGTGCCAGCAGTTATCCCTTCCCGGGAGTCAACACTGAAGCTTTCTTT. This codes for CASSYPFPGVNTEAFF.

This chain connects TRBV18 to TRBJ2-2, with 12 positions matching TRBD2. The CDR3 contains 17 residues. The germline V gene encodes CDR1 KGHSH and CDR2 LQKENI. V shed 6 bases and J 2 bases; nucleotides not matched to a gene: 7. CDR3 sequence (DNA): TGTGCCAGCTCCCCCCGTGGACTAGCGGGAAACACCGGGGAGCTGTTTTTT. Its translation: CASSPRGLAGNTGELFF.

The chain joins TRBV27 to TRBJ1-6; the D gene is possibly TRBD1 (6 bases). The CDR3 contains 15 residues. CDR1 and CDR2 from the germline V gene are MNHEY and SMNVEV (reference sequence). V lost 5 bases, J lost 1 base, and 9 bases lay in between. This chain's CDR3 is CASSPGDSYNSPLHF. CDR3 DNA: TGTGCCAGCAGTCCAGGGGATTCCTATAATTCACCCCTCCACTTT.

The chain recombines TRBV2 with TRBJ2-6; TRBD1 matches 8 bases. The germline V gene has CDR1 SNHLY and CDR2 FYNNEI. The CDR3 has 16 amino acids. V shed 10 bases and J 0 bases; nucleotides not matched to a gene: 8. The CDR3 DNA reads TGTGCCACCACCCGGACAGGGATCTCTGGGGCCAACGTCCTGACTTTC. It codes for CATTRTGISGANVLTF.

The chain recombines TRBV19 with TRBJ2-7; maybe TRBD2 (5 bases). Germline loops: CDR1 LNHDA, CDR2 SQIVND (reference sequence). The CDR3 loop spans 15 amino acids. V lost 4 bases, J lost 2 bases, and 15 bases lay in between. In DNA, the CDR3 is TGTGCCAGTAGTACTCGGACTTGGGCGGCCTACGAGCAGTACTTC. It translates to CASSTRTWAAYEQYF.

The chain has TRBV6-1 and TRBJ1-3, with D possibly matching TRBD1 (5 bases). Trimming took 0 bases from V and 0 from J, leaving 9 bases between them. The CDR3 totals 16 residues. Germline CDR1 is MNHNS and CDR2 is SASEGT. In DNA form, the CDR3 reads TGTGCCAGCAGTGAAGCGCAGGGTAGCTCTGGAAACACCATATATTTT. Translated: CASSEAQGSSGNTIYF.

The chain carries TRBV7-3 and TRBJ2-6; 7 bases line up with TRBD1. The CDR3 is made up of 17 amino acids. J lost 1 base, V lost 5 bases, and 8 bases had no gene match. The germline V gene has CDR1 SGHTA and CDR2 FQGTGA. This chain's CDR3 is CASSKTGPVSGANVLTF. The DNA for the CDR3 is TGTGCCAGCAGCAAGACAGGGCCGGTGTCTGGGGCCAACGTCCTGACTTTC.

This chain connects TRBV29-1 to TRBJ2-1; 7 nucleotides align to TRBD2. The germline V gene has CDR1 SQVTM and CDR2 ANQGSEA. The CDR3 sequence is 14 residues long. Trimming removed 3 bases from V and 7 bases from J; junction bases left unmatched: 9. This CDR3 is CSVDSERGGNEQFF. The CDR3 region has the DNA TGCAGCGTTGATAGCGAGAGGGGAGGGAATGAGCAGTTCTTC.

The chain has TRBV7-3 and TRBJ2-1; possible D gene TRBD2, 6 bases. The V and J ends lost 5 bases and 2 bases respectively, with 19 bases between them. The germline gives CDR1 SGHTA, CDR2 FQGTGA. This CDR3 region has 17 residues. In DNA form, the CDR3 reads TGTGCCAGCAGCCTAAGCGGGCTTGGTGGGGCCTACAATGAGCAGTTCTTC. Translated, it gives CASSLSGLGGAYNEQFF.

This chain connects TRBV5-4 to TRBJ2-4, with D possibly being TRBD2 (6 bases). The germline V and J ends were trimmed by 2 bases and 0 bases, with 9 bases remaining between them. Germline V gene lookup returns CDR1 SGHNT and CDR2 YYREEE (reference sequence). There are 15 residues in the CDR3. The CDR3 nucleotides are TGTGCCAGCAGCTTAGGCGGGGTAGCCAAAAACATTCAGTACTTC. It codes for CASSLGGVAKNIQYF.

V is TRBV5-4 and J is TRBJ2-3, with 9 bases fitting TRBD2. The CDR3 is 17 residues long. Unmatched junction bases numbered 11, after V lost 4 bases and J lost 2 bases. Per germline, CDR1 SGHNT and CDR2 YYREEE (reference sequence). The CDR3 is CASSTWEIAGVTDTQYF. Here the CDR3 DNA reads TGTGCCAGCAGCACCTGGGAGATAGCGGGGGTCACAGATACGCAGTATTTT.

The rearrangement uses TRBV6-2 or TRBV6-3 and TRBJ1-5, with 10 bases identical to TRBD1. The trim removed 0 bases at V and 0 bases at J, leaving 5 bases unmatched. There are 18 residues in the CDR3. Per germline, CDR1 MNHEY and CDR2 SVGEGT. The CDR3, as DNA: TGTGCCAGCAGTTACTCGGGACAGGGGCACTATAGCAATCAGCCCCAGCATTTT. It specifies CASSYSGQGHYSNQPQHF.

A single count supports this clone. The chain has TRBV5-1 and TRBJ2-1; TRBD2 agrees at 13 bases. Germline trimming cut 4 bases from V and 5 bases from J; bases unmatched to any gene: 9. The CDR3 is made up of 17 amino acids. In germline, CDR1 is SGHRS, CDR2 YFSETQ. The DNA for the CDR3 is TGCGCCAGCAGCCTGAGATTCGGGACTAGCGGGAACAATGAGCAGTTCTTC. Translated, it gives CASSLRFGTSGNNEQFF.

The chain links TRBV19 to TRBJ2-2, with TRBD1 identical over 7 bases. In germline, CDR1 is LNHDA, CDR2 SQIVND (reference sequence). The CDR3 sequence is 16 residues long. V shed 5 bases, J shed 1 base, and the junction held 7 bases outside the gene matches. The CDR3 DNA reads TGTGCCAGTAGTCCCAGGGGGACAGTGAACACCGGGGAGCTGTTTTTT. Protein sequence: CASSPRGTVNTGELFF. The full variable domain, its missing parts supplied by reference TRBV19 and TRBJ2-2, is DGGITQSPKYLFRKEGQNVTLSCEQNLNHDAMYWYRQDPGQGLRLIYYSQIVNDFQKGDIAEGYSVSREKKESFPLTVTSAQKNPTAFYLCASSPRGTVNTGELFFGEGSRLTVL.